The 21 T cell receptor beta chains listed next were all sequenced from one sample in a study of human T cells and chemical hapten exposure. TCRdb re-called the RACE reads through MiXCR, storing one row per CDR3 protein. The sample includes 75,000 to 90,000 distinct CDR3 sequences, 10% to 13% of them seen just once. Described time point: patch test 3, about 24 weeks after DPC sensitization. Treatment defined: therapeutic diphenylcyclopropenone sensitization with weekly scalp DPC. The sequenced sample was whole blood, obtained in connection with sensitization to the hapten diphenylcyclopropenone (DPC). The receptors here all came from a woman aged 50 to 60 with alopecia areata. Some clones in this sample may be carry-over from other donors' samples.

This clonotype was seen many times. V usage is TRBV7-2 and J usage is TRBJ1-5, with D uncertain. CDR1 is SGHTA, CDR2 FQGNSA, per germline. Trimming took 2 bases from V and 1 from J, leaving 6 bases between them. This CDR3 region has 14 residues. The CDR3 coding sequence is TGTGCCAGCAGCTTATCCAGCAGCAATCAGCCCCAGCATTTT. Encoded protein: CASSLSSSNQPQHF.

This chain links TRBV7-2 with TRBJ1-5, with TRBD1 identical over 9 bases. This CDR3 is 15 amino acids long. J was trimmed by 7 bases and V by 2 bases; bases with no gene match: 6. Germline loops: CDR1 SGHTA, CDR2 FQGNSA. The CDR3 sequence is CASSLSETGGQPQHF. The CDR3 DNA reads TGTGCCAGCAGCTTATCTGAGACAGGGGGACAGCCCCAGCATTTT.

This chain joins TRBV5-4 and TRBJ2-3; D is unresolved. Trimming took off 4 bases at V and 0 bases at J, with 18 bases between the two ends. This CDR3 region has 17 residues. The germline V gene encodes CDR1 SGHNT and CDR2 YYREEE (reference sequence). The CDR3 loop is CASSLGPVHSSTDTQYF. The DNA for the CDR3 is TGTGCCAGCAGCCTTGGCCCGGTTCACTCTAGCACAGATACGCAGTATTTT.

This clonotype was detected ten times or more. The J gene is TRBJ1-1, the V gene TRBV12-3 or TRBV12-4; D unresolved. The CDR3 spans 11 residues. With 4 bases removed from V and 3 bases from J, the gap between germline ends came to 3 bases. The CDR3 protein is CASSSDTEAFF. In DNA form, the CDR3 reads TGTGCCAGCAGTTCGGACACTGAAGCTTTCTTT.

The sample holds a few counts of this clonotype. This chain uses TRBV14 with TRBJ2-1; D may correspond to TRBD1 or TRBD2 (6 bases each). Trimming took 4 bases from V and 4 from J, leaving 23 bases between them. The germline V gene encodes CDR1 SGHDN and CDR2 FVKESK. CDR3 length: 18 residues. As DNA, the CDR3 is TGTGCCAGCAGCCGCGGAGGGGGTGCGTCTAGCGTTTACAATGAGCAGTTCTTC. It codes for CASSRGGGASSVYNEQFF. The variable domain in full, with the rest retrieved from reference TRBV14 and TRBJ2-1, is EAGVTQFPSHSVIEKGQTVTLRCDPISGHDNLYWYRRVMGKEIKFLLHFVKESKQDESGMPNNRFLAERTGGTYSTLKVQPAELEDSGVYFCASSRGGGASSVYNEQFFGPGTRLTVL.

This clonotype was counted a few times. The chain combines TRBV7-6 with TRBJ2-1; the D is unclear. Germline CDR1 is SGHVS and CDR2 is FNYEAQ. The CDR3 totals 13 residues. With 1 base removed from V and 6 bases from J, the gap between germline ends came to 7 bases. The CDR3 nucleotides are TGTGCCAGCAGCTTAGGTCTGGGCAATGAGCAGTTCTTC. It specifies CASSLGLGNEQFF. Full variable domain (rest looked up from reference TRBV7-6 and TRBJ2-1): GAGVSQSPRYKVTKRGQDVALRCDPISGHVSLYWYRQALGQGPEFLTYFNYEAQQDKSGLPNDRFSAERPEGSISTLTIQRTEQRDSAMYRCASSLGLGNEQFFGPGTRLTVL.

J is TRBJ1-6 and V is TRBV5-1, with D possibly matching TRBD1 (6 bases). Germline V lookup: CDR1 SGHRS, CDR2 YFSETQ. The CDR3 runs to 15 residues. V was clipped by 2 bases and J by 10 bases, with 16 bases between them. The CDR3 protein is CASSLDPGVKSPLHF. CDR3 in DNA: TGCGCCAGCAGCTTAGACCCAGGGGTAAAATCACCCCTCCACTTT. The whole variable domain, remainder taken from reference TRBV5-1 and TRBJ1-6, is KAGVTQTPRYLIKTRGQQVTLSCSPISGHRSVSWYQQTPGQGLQFLFEYFSETQRNKGNFPGRFSGRQFSNSRSEMNVSTLELGDSALYLCASSLDPGVKSPLHFGNGTRLTVT.

This clonotype was seen ten or more times. The chain carries TRBV19 and TRBJ2-1; possibly TRBD1 or TRBD2 for D (5 bases each). The length of the CDR3 is 13 residues. Looked up from germline, CDR1 is LNHDA and CDR2 is SQIVND (reference sequence). Trimming cost V 5 bases and J 10 bases, with 15 bases left between them. CDR3 coding DNA: TGTGCCAGTAGTCCAGCCCAGGGCGGGGAGCAGTTCTTC. Encoded protein: CASSPAQGGEQFF.

This clonotype was recorded a few times. The rearrangement links TRBV10-2 to TRBJ2-1; 13 positions agree with TRBD2. Trimming cost V 3 bases and J 5 bases; bases outside gene matches: 4. The germline V gene has CDR1 WSHSY and CDR2 SAAADI. The CDR3 totals 16 residues. The CDR3 loop is CASSEWTSGSHNEQFF. The CDR3 region has the DNA TGCGCCAGCAGTGAATGGACTAGCGGGAGTCACAATGAGCAGTTCTTC.

This clonotype was counted a few times. The V and J genes are TRBV6-2 or TRBV6-3 and TRBJ2-4, with D maybe TRBD2 (5 bases). The germline V and J ends were trimmed by 4 bases and 0 bases, with 16 bases remaining between them. Germline V gene lookup returns CDR1 MNHEY and CDR2 SVGEGT. The CDR3 extends over 17 amino acids. The CDR3: CASSFSDGLLAKNIQYF. The CDR3 bases are TGTGCCAGCAGTTTCTCGGACGGACTTCTAGCCAAAAACATTCAGTACTTC.

This clonotype showed up many times. Written as DNA, the CDR3 is TGTGCCAGCAGCTTACCAATAGCGGGGGACGAGCAGTACTTC. Residues: CASSLPIAGDEQYF. V is TRBV7-9 and J is TRBJ2-7; 9 bases match TRBD2. The CDR3 is 14 amino acids. Losses at the gene ends were 2 bases for V and 5 bases for J; bases not matched to a gene: 4. Looked up from germline, CDR1 is SEHNR and CDR2 is FQNEAQ (reference sequence).

This clonotype came up many times. V usage is TRBV30 and J usage is TRBJ2-3; either TRBD1 or TRBD2 may fit D (6 bases each). Germline lookup yields CDR1 GTSNPN and CDR2 SVGIG (reference sequence). V was clipped by 5 bases and J by 0 bases, with 12 bases between them. The CDR3 sequence is 14 residues long. CDR3 coding DNA: TGTGCCTGGTTAGGGGGGTATAGCACAGATACGCAGTATTTT. Its translation is CAWLGGYSTDTQYF. Full variable domain (remainder filled in from reference TRBV30 and TRBJ2-3): SQTIHQWPATLVQPVGSPLSLECTVEGTSNPNLYWYRQAAGRGLQLLFYSVGIGQISSEVPQNLSASRPQDRQFILSSKKLLLSDSGFYLCAWLGGYSTDTQYFGPGTRLTVL.

This chain connects TRBV6-6 to TRBJ2-3; perhaps TRBD2 as D (6 bases). Per germline, CDR1 MNHNY and CDR2 SVGAGI (reference sequence). V was clipped by 0 bases and J by 3 bases, with 10 bases between them. CDR3 length: 15 residues. The CDR3 sequence: CASSYSGGRTDTQYF. The CDR3 bases are TGTGCCAGCAGTTACTCCGGGGGTCGGACAGATACGCAGTATTTT.

This clonotype was counted at least ten times. The V gene is TRBV7-2, the J gene TRBJ1-2, with 10 nucleotides matching TRBD1. Losses at the gene ends were 5 bases for V and 4 bases for J; bases not matched to a gene: 10. This CDR3 is built from 16 residues. CDR1 is SGHTA and CDR2 is FQGNSA in the germline V gene. The CDR3 spells CASSNRRQGASYGYTF. CDR3 nucleotides: TGTGCCAGCAGCAACCGAAGACAGGGGGCAAGCTATGGCTACACCTTC. The whole variable domain, filled in from reference TRBV7-2 and TRBJ1-2, reads GAGVSQSPSNKVTEKGKDVELRCDPISGHTALYWYRQSLGQGLEFLIYFQGNSAPDKSGLPSDRFSAERTGGSVSTLTIQRTQQEDSAVYLCASSNRRQGASYGYTFGSGTRLTVV.

This clonotype was observed a handful of times. DNA of the CDR3: TGTGCCAGCAGTTTCGTTGTGGGGCACATTCAGTACTTC. It encodes CASSFVVGHIQYF. This rearrangement joins TRBV27 to TRBJ2-4; perhaps TRBD1 as D (5 bases). Deletions cut 3 bases from V and 8 bases from J, with 11 bases between. Germline V gene lookup returns CDR1 MNHEY and CDR2 SMNVEV (reference sequence). The CDR3 is made up of 13 amino acids.

This clonotype was detected many times. This chain links TRBV24-1 with TRBJ2-5; 9 bases are shared with TRBD1. CDR1 is KGHDR, CDR2 SFDVKD, per germline. This CDR3 has 15 amino acids. Trimming at V came to 4 bases and at J to 6 bases, leaving 8 bases not matched to a gene. The CDR3 spells CATSDSQGAYQTQYF. The DNA for the CDR3 is TGTGCCACCAGTGACTCACAGGGGGCTTATCAGACCCAGTACTTC.

The sample holds many counts of this clonotype. This CDR3 reads CASSLTGSYGYTF. The CDR3 coding sequence is TGCGCCAGCAGCTTGACAGGGAGCTATGGCTACACCTTC. The rearrangement joins TRBV5-1 to TRBJ1-2, with D tentatively TRBD1 (6 bases). Germline CDR1 SGHRS, CDR2 YFSETQ. The V end was cut by 1 base, the J end by 4 bases, with 8 bases between. CDR3 length: 13 amino acids.

This clonotype was counted ten times or more. V usage is TRBV5-1 and J usage is TRBJ1-1, with TRBD1 identical over 8 bases. There are 14 residues in the CDR3. Germline loops: CDR1 SGHRS, CDR2 YFSETQ. V dropped 4 bases and J dropped 5; count of bases not matched to a gene: 7. CDR3 nucleotides: TGCGCCAGCAGCCTGGTAGACAGGGGAACTGAAGCTTTCTTT. Translation: CASSLVDRGTEAFF.

In this sample, this clonotype turned up many times. The chain carries TRBV7-2 and TRBJ2-5; 9 nucleotides agree with TRBD1. The CDR3 has 15 residues. V lost 5 bases, J lost 6 bases, and 10 bases stayed unmatched. CDR1 and CDR2 (germline): SGHTA, FQGNSA. The CDR3 spells CASSPSPGQGKTQYF. CDR3 coding DNA: TGTGCCAGCAGCCCGTCTCCGGGACAGGGAAAGACCCAGTACTTC.

This clonotype was observed a handful of times. The chain recombines TRBV20-1 with TRBJ1-2; D may be TRBD1 (5 bases). Trimming cost V 1 base and J 2 bases, with 11 bases left between them. The CDR3 has 14 residues. CDR1 is DFQATT, CDR2 SNEGSKA, per germline (reference sequence). The CDR3 is CSARARGGNYGYTF. CDR3 nucleotide sequence: TGCAGTGCTAGAGCTAGGGGAGGGAACTATGGCTACACCTTC.

At least ten counts were recorded for this clonotype. The chain employs TRBV7-9 and TRBJ1-2; TRBD1 might be the D (5 bases). The V gene lost 3 bases and the J gene lost 4 bases, with 9 bases spanning the gap. The germline V gene encodes CDR1 SEHNR and CDR2 FQNEAQ (reference sequence). The CDR3 is 13 amino acids. The chain's CDR3 is CASSFRTFYGYTF. The CDR3 DNA follows: TGTGCCAGCAGCTTCCGGACATTCTATGGCTACACCTTC.